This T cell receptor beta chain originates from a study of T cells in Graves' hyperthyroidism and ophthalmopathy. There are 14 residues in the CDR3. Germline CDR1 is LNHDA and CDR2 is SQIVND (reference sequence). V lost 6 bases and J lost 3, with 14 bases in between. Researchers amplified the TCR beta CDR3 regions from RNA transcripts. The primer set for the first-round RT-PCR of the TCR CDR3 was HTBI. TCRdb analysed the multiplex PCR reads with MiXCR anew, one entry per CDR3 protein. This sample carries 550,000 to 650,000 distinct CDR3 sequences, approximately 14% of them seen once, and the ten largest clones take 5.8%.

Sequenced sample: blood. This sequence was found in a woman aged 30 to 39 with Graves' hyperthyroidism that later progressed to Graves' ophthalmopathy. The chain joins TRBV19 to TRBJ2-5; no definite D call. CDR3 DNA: TGTGCCAGTAGCAGGACCACGGATAAAGAGACCCAGTACTTC. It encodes CASSRTTDKETQYF.